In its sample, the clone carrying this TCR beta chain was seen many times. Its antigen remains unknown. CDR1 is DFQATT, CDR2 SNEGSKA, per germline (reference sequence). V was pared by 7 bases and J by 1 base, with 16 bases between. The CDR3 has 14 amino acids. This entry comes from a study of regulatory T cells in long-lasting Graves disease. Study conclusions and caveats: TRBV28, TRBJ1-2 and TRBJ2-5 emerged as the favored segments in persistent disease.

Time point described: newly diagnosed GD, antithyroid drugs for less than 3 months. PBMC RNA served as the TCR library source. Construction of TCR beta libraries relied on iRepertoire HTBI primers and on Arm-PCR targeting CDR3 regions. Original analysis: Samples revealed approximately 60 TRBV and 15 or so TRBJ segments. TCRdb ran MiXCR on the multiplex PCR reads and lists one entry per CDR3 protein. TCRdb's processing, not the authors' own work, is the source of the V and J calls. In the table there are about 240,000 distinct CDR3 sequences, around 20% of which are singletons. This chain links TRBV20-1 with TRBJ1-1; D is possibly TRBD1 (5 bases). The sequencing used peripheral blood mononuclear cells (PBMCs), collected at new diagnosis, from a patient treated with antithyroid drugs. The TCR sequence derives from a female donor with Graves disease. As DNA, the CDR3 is TGCAGTGGCAAAATAGGGGCACCGAACACTGAAGCTTTCTTT. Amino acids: CSGKIGAPNTEAFF.